These 23 T cell receptor beta chains were all obtained from the same sample, sequenced in a study of high-grade serous ovarian cancer treatment subgroups. Tumor samples were obtained before definitive surgery or chemotherapy. TCRdb's table, derived via immunoSEQ multiplex PCR, lists solely in-frame clones and lacks some. The sample shows approximately 3,500 clones, approximately 80% of them seen only once. Sample: tumor tissue. The receptors were gathered from a human donor with high-grade serous ovarian cancer.

V and J are TRBV10-3 and TRBJ1-2; D is perhaps TRBD1 (5 bases). The CDR3 totals 14 residues. Trimming removed 2 bases at V and 8 bases at J, with 15 bases between. Germline V gene lookup returns CDR1 ENHRY and CDR2 SYGVKD. This chain's CDR3 is CAISEGREEGGYTF. In DNA form, the CDR3 reads TGTGCCATCAGTGAGGGCAGGGAGGAAGGGGGCTACACCTTC.

V and J are TRBV6-5 and TRBJ1-5; TRBD1 might be the D (6 bases). Per germline, CDR1 MNHEY and CDR2 SVGAGI. CDR3 size: 13 residues. V was pared by 4 bases and J by 4 bases, with 8 bases between. CDR3 sequence reads: CASSFTGNQPQHF. The CDR3 nucleotides read TGTGCCAGCAGTTTCACAGGGAATCAGCCCCAGCATTTT.

This chain connects TRBV4-1 to TRBJ2-7; no clear D. CDR1 MGHRA and CDR2 YSYEKL come from the germline V gene. Trimming stripped 6 bases from V and 1 base from J, with 16 bases between. The CDR3 is made up of 15 amino acids. CDR3 sequence: CASRLTTDGSYEQYF. CDR3 sequence (DNA): TGCGCCAGCAGATTAACTACCGACGGATCCTACGAGCAGTACTTC.

The gene calls are TRBV6-1 and TRBJ2-5; D remains unclear. CDR3 length equals 12 residues. V dropped 4 bases and J dropped 5 bases, with 8 bases sitting between them. In germline, CDR1 is MNHNS, CDR2 SASEGT. The CDR3 is CASSGVGETQYF. CDR3 coding DNA: TGTGCCAGCAGTGGGGTCGGGGAGACCCAGTACTTC.

The V gene is TRBV30, the J gene TRBJ2-2, with TRBD1 identical over 10 bases. Germline CDR1 is GTSNPN and CDR2 is SVGIG (reference sequence). This CDR3 region has 17 residues. J lost 1 base, V lost 8 bases, and 13 bases had no gene match. CDR3 loop: CATDGQGVRKNTGELFF. DNA of the CDR3: TGTGCCACCGACGGACAGGGGGTGAGGAAGAACACCGGGGAGCTGTTTTTT.

This chain links TRBV27 with TRBJ1-3; no clear D gene. CDR3 size: 13 residues. With 5 bases removed from V and 0 bases from J, the gap between germline ends came to 5 bases. Germline values: CDR1 MNHEY, CDR2 SMNVEV (reference sequence). This chain's CDR3 is CASSPNSGNTIYF. The CDR3 DNA reads as TGTGCCAGCAGTCCTAACTCTGGAAACACCATATATTTT.

This sequence joins TRBV6-5 and TRBJ1-1; D is possibly TRBD1 (6 bases). V was cut by 0 bases and J by 3 bases, with 11 bases left in between. The V gene's germline CDR1 is MNHEY and CDR2 SVGAGI. The CDR3 has 15 amino acids. The CDR3 DNA is TGTGCCAGCAGTTACTCAGGGGCAGGGGACACTGAAGCTTTCTTT. It specifies CASSYSGAGDTEAFF.

This rearrangement joins TRBV27 to TRBJ1-2, with D unclear. V was trimmed by 0 bases and J by 2 bases, leaving 13 bases between them. The CDR3 is 16 residues long. Germline V gives CDR1 MNHEY, CDR2 SMNVEV (reference sequence). The CDR3: CASSLSMTKQNYGYTF. The CDR3 bases are TGTGCCAGCAGTTTATCGATGACGAAACAGAACTATGGCTACACCTTC.

This clone is labeled large. The CDR3 DNA reads as TGCACCAGCAGCCAAGATCTTGGTCGAACAGGGCCAGTCTACGAGCAGTACTTC. The encoded protein is CTSSQDLGRTGPVYEQYF. The chain has TRBV1 and TRBJ2-7; the table's D call, TRBD1, was not checked against the DNA. TRBV1 is a pseudogene segment. CDR3 length: 18 amino acids.

The chain employs TRBV19 and TRBJ2-3; 11 bases are shared with TRBD1. The CDR3 totals 16 residues. The germline V gene encodes CDR1 LNHDA and CDR2 SQIVND (reference sequence). Unmatched junction bases numbered 7, after V lost 5 bases and J lost 3 bases. This chain's CDR3 is CASSLAGTGGTDTQYF. For the CDR3, the DNA is TGTGCCAGTAGTCTCGCCGGGACAGGGGGTACAGATACGCAGTATTTT.

This rearrangement joins TRBV5-1 to TRBJ2-5; TRBD1 matches 9 bases. This CDR3 has 16 residues. Germline CDR1 reads SGHRS; CDR2 reads YFSETQ. V shed 0 bases, J shed 7 bases, and the junction held 10 bases outside the gene matches. CDR3 nucleotides: TGCGCCAGCAGCTTGGAGGGACAGGGAAGCCTAGGGACCCAGTACTTC. Translated: CASSLEGQGSLGTQYF.

The chain combines TRBV7-2 with TRBJ1-6, with no clear D. Germline V gene lookup returns CDR1 SGHTA and CDR2 FQGNSA. The CDR3 contains 13 residues. V shed 8 bases and J shed 0 bases, with 5 bases lying between them. CDR3 sequence: CASGHSYNSPLHF. DNA of the CDR3: TGTGCCAGCGGCCACTCCTATAATTCACCCCTCCACTTT.

The chain recombines TRBV28 with TRBJ1-1, with a possible D match to TRBD1 (6 bases). Trimming removed 7 bases from V and 6 bases from J, with 18 bases in between. The CDR3 loop spans 14 amino acids. CDR1 is MDHEN and CDR2 is SYDVKM in the germline V gene. The CDR3 reads CASISFGQFAEAFF. As DNA, the CDR3 is TGTGCCAGCATCAGTTTTGGACAGTTCGCTGAAGCTTTCTTT.

This clone has just one count. This sequence joins TRBV19 and TRBJ1-5; D may be TRBD1 (5 bases). CDR1 and CDR2 from the germline V gene are LNHDA and SQIVND (reference sequence). There are 18 residues in the CDR3. The V end was cut by 3 bases, the J end by 0 bases, with 18 bases between. As DNA, the CDR3 is TGTGCCAGTAGTATGGCGAGGGTCGGGGGATATAGCAATCAGCCCCAGCATTTT. This encodes CASSMARVGGYSNQPQHF.

This clone is large by share. The CDR3: CARVWCSPLHF. Written as DNA, the CDR3 is TGTGCCAGGGTCTGGTGTTCACCCCTCCACTTT. The V and J genes are TRBV27 and TRBJ1-6; unclear D gene. CDR1 and CDR2 (germline): MNHEY, SMNVEV (reference sequence). This CDR3 is 11 amino acids long. Trimming cost V 9 bases and J 9 bases, with 9 bases left between them.

This clone was found once. The rearrangement links TRBV7-2 to TRBJ2-1, with a weak D call TRBD2 (5 bases). Per germline, CDR1 SGHTA and CDR2 FQGNSA. The V and J ends lost 2 bases and 5 bases respectively, with 13 bases between them. The CDR3 runs 15 residues. CDR3 nucleotides: TGTGCCAGCAGCTTAATGTATACGGGAAACAATGAGCAGTTCTTC. The encoded protein is CASSLMYTGNNEQFF.

The chain recombines TRBV15 with TRBJ2-1; a possible D gene is TRBD1 (5 bases). Germline V gene data show CDR1 as LNHNV and CDR2 as YYDKDF (reference sequence). The V end lost 0 bases, the J end lost 9 bases, and 12 bases lay between the germline ends. The CDR3 length is 14 residues. CDR3: CATSREGDWLEQFF. DNA for the CDR3: TGTGCCACCAGCAGAGAAGGGGATTGGCTTGAGCAGTTCTTC.

This clone was seen a handful of times. For the CDR3, the DNA is TGTGCCAGCAGTTACGGGACCTTTGAAAAACTGTTTTTT. Translation gives CASSYGTFEKLFF. The V and J genes are TRBV6-6 and TRBJ1-4, with a weak D call TRBD1 (5 bases). Germline V gene lookup returns CDR1 MNHNY and CDR2 SVGAGI (reference sequence). The V end lost 2 bases, the J end lost 7 bases, and 8 bases lay between the germline ends. This CDR3 contains 13 residues.

CDR3 nucleotide sequence: TGTGCCAGCAGTTTTTATAATAGCAATCAGCCCCAGCATTTT. Translation gives CASSFYNSNQPQHF. This chain uses TRBV28 with TRBJ1-5; D not resolved. The CDR3 runs to 14 residues. The germline V gene has CDR1 MDHEN and CDR2 SYDVKM. Trimming took 3 bases from V and 0 from J, leaving 6 bases between them.

A note on this clone: Additional DNA sequences in this sample encode the identical CDR3. V is TRBV7-2 and J is TRBJ2-3; D unclear. Germline CDR1 SGHTA, CDR2 FQGNSA. Trimming removed 0 bases at V and 0 bases at J, with 10 bases between. The length of the CDR3 is 16 residues. The DNA of the CDR3 is TGTGCCAGCAGCTTAGCGGCGTGGCCTAGCACAGATACGCAGTATTTT. Its protein is CASSLAAWPSTDTQYF.

This clone appeared once. V is TRBV7-8 and J is TRBJ1-6; 9 nucleotides line up with TRBD1. Looked up from germline, CDR1 is SGHVS and CDR2 is FQNEAQ. The CDR3 has 14 residues. The trim removed 4 bases at V and 11 bases at J, leaving 6 bases unmatched. The chain's CDR3 is CASSSGQGGAPLHF. In DNA, the CDR3 is TGTGCCAGCAGCTCGGGACAGGGTGGGGCACCCCTCCACTTT.

The genes are TRBV5-5 and TRBJ2-7, with D unresolved. Per the germline V gene, CDR1 is SGHKS and CDR2 is YYEKEE (reference sequence). The V end was cut by 5 bases, the J end by 1 base, with 10 bases between. The CDR3 extends over 13 amino acids. CDR3 amino acids: CASSIDLSYEQYV. Written as DNA, the CDR3 is TGTGCCAGCAGTATTGACTTATCCTACGAGCAGTACGTC.

The rearrangement links TRBV11-2 to TRBJ2-2; maybe TRBD2 (5 bases). The V end lost 7 bases, the J end lost 6 bases, and 15 bases lay between the germline ends. The CDR3 runs 14 residues. Germline CDR1 SGHAT, CDR2 FQNNGV. The CDR3 region is CASNPGSGAGELFF. The DNA of the CDR3 is TGTGCCAGCAACCCGGGGAGTGGAGCCGGGGAGCTGTTTTTT. The full variable domain, rest sourced from reference TRBV11-2 and TRBJ2-2, is EAGVAQSPRYKIIEKRQSVAFWCNPISGHATLYWYQQILGQGPKLLIQFQNNGVVDDSQLPKDRFSAERLKGVDSTLKIQPAKLEDSAVYLCASNPGSGAGELFFGEGSRLTVL.